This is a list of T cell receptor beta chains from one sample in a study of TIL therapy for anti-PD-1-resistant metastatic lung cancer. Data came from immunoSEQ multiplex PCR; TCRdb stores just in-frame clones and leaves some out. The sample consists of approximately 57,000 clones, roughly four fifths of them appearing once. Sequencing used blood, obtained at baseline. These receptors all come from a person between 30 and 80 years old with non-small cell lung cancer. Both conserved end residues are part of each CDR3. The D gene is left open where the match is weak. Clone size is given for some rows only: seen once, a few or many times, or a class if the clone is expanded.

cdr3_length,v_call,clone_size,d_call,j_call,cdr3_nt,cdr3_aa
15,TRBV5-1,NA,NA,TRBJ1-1,TGCGCCAGCAGTCCCGTGGGACCCTTGAACACTGAAGCTTTCTTT,CASSPVGPLNTEAFF
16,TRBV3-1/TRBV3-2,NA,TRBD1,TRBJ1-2,TGTGCCAGCAGCCAGAGGGGAGGACAGGGGGACTATGGCTACACCTTC,CASSQRGGQGDYGYTF
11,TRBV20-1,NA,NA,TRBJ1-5,TGCAGTGCTACAGGGTCGCAGCCCCAGCATTTT,CSATGSQPQHF
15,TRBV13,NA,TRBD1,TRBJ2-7,TGTGCCAGCAGCTGCCAAGGACAGGGTGCCTACGAGCAGTACTTC,CASSCQGQGAYEQYF
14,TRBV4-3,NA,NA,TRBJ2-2,TGCGCCAGCAGCCACCAAAAGGGGTACGGGGAGCTGTTTTTT,CASSHQKGYGELFF
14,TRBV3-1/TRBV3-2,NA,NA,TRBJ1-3,TGTGCCAGCAGCCAGACACACTCTGGAAACACCATATATTTT,CASSQTHSGNTIYF
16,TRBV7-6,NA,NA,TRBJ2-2,TGTGCCAGCAGCTTAGGGGCGGTATTCGGCACCGGGGAGCTGTTTTTT,CASSLGAVFGTGELFF
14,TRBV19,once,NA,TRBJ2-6,TGTGCCAGTAGTATAGTGGCTGGGGCCAACGTCCTGACTTTC,CASSIVAGANVLTF
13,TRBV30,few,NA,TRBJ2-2,TGTGCCTGGAGTAGTTATGGCACCGGGGAGCTGTTTTTT,CAWSSYGTGELFF
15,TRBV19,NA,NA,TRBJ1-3,TGTGCCAGTAGAACGGACAGCCACTCTGGAAACACCATATATTTT,CASRTDSHSGNTIYF
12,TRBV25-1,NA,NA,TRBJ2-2,TGTGCCAGCAGGGGAAACACCGGGGAGCTGTTTTTT,CASRGNTGELFF
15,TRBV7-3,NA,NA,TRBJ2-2,TGTGCCAGCAGCTTAACACGGCAGAACACCGGGGAGCTGTTTTTT,CASSLTRQNTGELFF
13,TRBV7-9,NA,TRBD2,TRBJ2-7,TGTGCCAGCACCGGGGGGTCCTCCTACGAGCAGTACTTC,CASTGGSSYEQYF
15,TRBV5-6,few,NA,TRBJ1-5,TGTGCCAGCAGCTTATGGCAGGCTAGCAATCAGCCCCAGCATTTT,CASSLWQASNQPQHF
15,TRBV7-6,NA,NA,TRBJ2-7,TGTGCCAGCAGCTTAGAACTAGCCATATCCCACGAGCAGTACTTC,CASSLELAISHEQYF
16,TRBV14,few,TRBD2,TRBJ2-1,TGTGCCAGCAGCTCTATTCGGACTAGCGAGGTCGATGAGCAGTTCTTC,CASSSIRTSEVDEQFF
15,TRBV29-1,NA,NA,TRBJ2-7,TGCAGCGTTACCCCAGGAGGGACAAGGCAGGCCGAGCAGTACTTC,CSVTPGGTRQAEQYF
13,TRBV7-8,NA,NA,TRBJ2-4,TGTGCCAGCAGCTCATCCGGGGGAGGCATTCAGTACTTC,CASSSSGGGIQYF
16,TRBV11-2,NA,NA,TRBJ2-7,TGTGCCAGCAGCCGGGCAGGGAACACCCCCCCCTCCCGGCAGTACTTC,CASSRAGNTPPSRQYF
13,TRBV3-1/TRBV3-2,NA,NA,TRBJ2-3,TGTGCCAGCAGCCAGTCTCCGGGAGATACGCAGTATTTT,CASSQSPGDTQYF
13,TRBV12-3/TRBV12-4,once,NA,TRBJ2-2,TGTGCCAGCAGTTTTCAGGGGGGCGGGGAGCTGTTTTTT,CASSFQGGGELFF
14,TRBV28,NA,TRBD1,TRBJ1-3,TGTGCCAGCAGCGCAGGGGGTTCTGGAAACACCATATATTTT,CASSAGGSGNTIYF
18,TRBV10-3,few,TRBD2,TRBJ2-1,TGTGCCATCAGTGAGTCGCCGGGGGCAAGCGGGAGGGTTGATGAGCAGTTCTTC,CAISESPGASGRVDEQFF
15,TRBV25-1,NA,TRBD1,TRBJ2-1,TGTGCCAGCAGTAACTCCGGGACAGGAGGCCATGAGCAGTTCTTC,CASSNSGTGGHEQFF
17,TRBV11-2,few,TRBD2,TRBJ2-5,TGTGCCAGCAGCCCCAGGATAGCGGGAGGGTTCCAAGAGACCCAGTACTTC,CASSPRIAGGFQETQYF
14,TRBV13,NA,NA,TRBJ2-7,TGTGCCAGCAGCCCCTCAGGGTCCCTCTACGAGCAGTACTTC,CASSPSGSLYEQYF
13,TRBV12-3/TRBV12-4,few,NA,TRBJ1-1,TGTGCCAGCAGGTGGGACGGAGACACTGAAGCTTTCTTT,CASRWDGDTEAFF
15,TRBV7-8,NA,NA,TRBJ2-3,TGTGCCAGCAGCCCCAGAATTCAAATCACAGATACGCAGTATTTT,CASSPRIQITDTQYF
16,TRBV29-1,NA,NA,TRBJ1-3,TGCAGCGTTGTGGGGCTTCAGGGGTCTACTGGAAACACCATATATTTT,CSVVGLQGSTGNTIYF
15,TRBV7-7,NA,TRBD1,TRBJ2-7,TGTGCTAGCAGCTTGGGACAGGGGTACTCCTACGAGCAGTACTTC,CASSLGQGYSYEQYF
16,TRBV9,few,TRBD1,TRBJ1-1,TGTGCCAGCAGCCGAGGGGGGACAGGGTTATACACTGAAGCTTTCTTT,CASSRGGTGLYTEAFF
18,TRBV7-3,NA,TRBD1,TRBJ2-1,TGTGCCAGCAGCTTAGGCCCCGCCCCGGGACAGGGGTTGAATGAGCAGTTCTTC,CASSLGPAPGQGLNEQFF
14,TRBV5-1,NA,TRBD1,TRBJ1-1,TGCGCCAGCAGAGCGGGACAGCTGAACACTGAAGCTTTCTTT,CASRAGQLNTEAFF
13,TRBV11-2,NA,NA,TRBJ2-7,TGTGCCAGCAGCTCCGGGGCAAAGTACGAGCAGTACTTC,CASSSGAKYEQYF
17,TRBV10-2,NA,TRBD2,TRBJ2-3,TGCGCCAGCAGTACGCCACTCCAGCGGGGGTGGACAGATACGCAGTATTTT,CASSTPLQRGWTDTQYF
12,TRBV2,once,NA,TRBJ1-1,TGTGCCACCCAACCCGGGGGGCGGAACACTTTCTTT,CATQPGGRNTFF
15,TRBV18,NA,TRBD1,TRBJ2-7,TGTGCCAGCTCACCACCGACGACAGGGGAAAGGGCGCAGTACTTC,CASSPPTTGERAQYF
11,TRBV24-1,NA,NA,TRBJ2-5,TGTGCCACCAGTTTCGGAGAGACCCAGTACTTC,CATSFGETQYF
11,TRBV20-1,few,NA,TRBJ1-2,TGCAGTGCTGAGGATAACTATGGCTACACCTTC,CSAEDNYGYTF
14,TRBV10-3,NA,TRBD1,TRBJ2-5,TGTGCCATCAGTACAGGGGCGCCCTGGGAGACCCAGTACTTC,CAISTGAPWETQYF
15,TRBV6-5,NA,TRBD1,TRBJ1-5,TGTGCCAGCAGTTACGGGGGAACAGGGGATCAGCCCCAGCATTTT,CASSYGGTGDQPQHF
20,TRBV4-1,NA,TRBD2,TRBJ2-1,TGCGCCAGCAGCCGAAGGGACCACGAGGGACTAGCGAATTCCTACAATGAGCAGTTCTTC,CASSRRDHEGLANSYNEQFF
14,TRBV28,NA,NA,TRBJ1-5,TGTGCCAGCAGCCCCCGGGGCCGTAATCAGCCCCAGCATTTT,CASSPRGRNQPQHF
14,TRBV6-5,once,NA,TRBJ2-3,TGTGCCAGCAGTTACAGCGGGAGCACAGATACGCAGTATTTT,CASSYSGSTDTQYF
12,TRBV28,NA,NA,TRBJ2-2,TGTGCCAGCAGTAGGATCACCGGGGAGCTGTTTTTT,CASSRITGELFF
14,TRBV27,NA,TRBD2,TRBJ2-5,TGTGCCAGCAACCGCGAGGGGAGGGGCCAGACCCAGTACTTC,CASNREGRGQTQYF
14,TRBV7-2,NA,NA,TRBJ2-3,TGTGCCAGCAGCTTAGTTGGGGGAACAGATACGCAGTATTTT,CASSLVGGTDTQYF
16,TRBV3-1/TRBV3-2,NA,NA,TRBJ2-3,TGTGCCAGCAGCCAGGGTGCTGGCGGCCTGAGGGATACGCAGTATTTT,CASSQGAGGLRDTQYF
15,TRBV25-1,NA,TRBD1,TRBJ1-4,TGTGCCAGCAGCCCCCCAGGACAGGGTGCAGGAAAACTGTTTTTT,CASSPPGQGAGKLFF
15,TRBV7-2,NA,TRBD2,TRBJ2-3,TGTGCCAGCAGCTTCCGTAGCGGGAATACAGATACGCAGTATTTT,CASSFRSGNTDTQYF
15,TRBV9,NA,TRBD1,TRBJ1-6,TGTGCCAGCAGCTCGCTATTAGGGGGCAATTCACCCCTCCACTTT,CASSSLLGGNSPLHF
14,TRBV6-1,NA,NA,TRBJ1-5,TGTGCCAGCAGTGAGAGGGGCGGCAATCAGCCCCAGCATTTT,CASSERGGNQPQHF
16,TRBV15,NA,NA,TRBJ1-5,TGTGCCACCAGCAGAGTAACGGGGGCGCCCAATCAGCCCCAGCATTTT,CATSRVTGAPNQPQHF
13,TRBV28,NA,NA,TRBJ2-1,TGTGCCAGCAGTTTACAGCCGTCTGGGGAGCAGTTCTTC,CASSLQPSGEQFF
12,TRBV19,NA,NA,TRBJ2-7,TGTGCCAGTAGTATGACAGGTTACGAGCAGTACTTC,CASSMTGYEQYF